The 28 T cell receptor beta chains below come from one sample, sequenced in a study of blood T cells in healthy people across ages. A second about 6 to 12 cycle PCR used barcoded and J-beta primers. One entry per CDR3 protein results from TCRdb running MiXCR on the 5' RACE reads. The repertoire holds about 720,000 distinct CDR3 sequences, with approximately 25% as singletons. The same data also contributed to another study, on T cells of mothers and their children.

The sample was blood. Receptors were obtained from a boy between 10 and 17 years old in good health.

This clonotype has at least ten counts. The chain recombines TRBV10-2 with TRBJ2-1; maybe TRBD1 (6 bases). The J call may be faulty, since TRBJ2-5 better matches the DNA end. The CDR3 totals 13 residues. The V gene's germline CDR1 is WSHSY and CDR2 SAAADI. Here the CDR3 DNA reads TGCGCCAGCAGTCAGGGGTTTGGGGAGACCCAGTACTTC. Its translation: CASSQGFGETQYF.

The chain carries TRBV5-4 and TRBJ2-6, with D unresolved. This CDR3 is 13 amino acids long. Germline V gene lookup returns CDR1 SGHNT and CDR2 YYREEE (reference sequence). Trimming took off 5 bases at V and 1 base at J, with 4 bases between the two ends. The CDR3 spells CASRESGANVLTF. CDR3 DNA sequence: TGTGCCAGCAGAGAATCTGGGGCCAACGTCCTGACTTTC.

This clonotype was observed a few times. The chain joins TRBV12-3 or TRBV12-4 to TRBJ2-3; 14 bases line up with TRBD2. The CDR3 extends over 20 amino acids. V was pared by 5 bases and J by 4 bases, with 17 bases of the junction left unmatched. The CDR3 DNA is TGTGCCAGCAGTGGACCGGGACTAGCGGGAGATTATGGCATCGCAGATACGCAGTATTTT. It translates to CASSGPGLAGDYGIADTQYF.

The J gene is TRBJ1-2, the V gene TRBV3-1; D gene unclear. This CDR3 is 13 amino acids long. Trimming removed 3 bases from V and 5 bases from J, with 10 bases in between. Germline V CDR1 and CDR2: LGHDT, YNNKEL (reference sequence). The CDR3 DNA reads TGTGCCAGCAGCCATGAAGAGGGATATGGCTACACCTTC. Protein sequence: CASSHEEGYGYTF.

The chain employs TRBV30 and TRBJ2-7; D may be TRBD1 (6 bases). Germline loops: CDR1 GTSNPN, CDR2 SVGIG (reference sequence). The germline V and J ends were trimmed by 2 bases and 4 bases, with 15 bases remaining between them. This CDR3 has 14 amino acids. CDR3: CAWSSRGRGYEQYF. The DNA for the CDR3 is TGTGCCTGGAGTTCTCGGGGCAGGGGATACGAGCAGTACTTC. The full variable domain, with the rest looked up from reference TRBV30 and TRBJ2-7, is SQTIHQWPATLVQPVGSPLSLECTVEGTSNPNLYWYRQAAGRGLQLLFYSVGIGQISSEVPQNLSASRPQDRQFILSSKKLLLSDSGFYLCAWSSRGRGYEQYFGPGTRLTVT.

The J gene is TRBJ1-2, the V gene TRBV6-5; weak D call: TRBD1 (5 bases). Trimming left V 2 bases short and J 5 bases short, with 9 bases between. CDR3 length equals 13 residues. Germline lookup yields CDR1 MNHEY and CDR2 SVGAGI. CDR3 coding DNA: TGTGCCAGCAGTTACGCGGGGGTATATGGCTACACCTTC. Amino acids: CASSYAGVYGYTF.

The chain employs TRBV5-6 and TRBJ2-1; TRBD1 matches 8 bases. Germline CDR1 SGHDT, CDR2 YYEEEE. The ends lost 5 bases at V and 3 bases at J; junction bases unmatched: 7. The CDR3 has 15 residues. The CDR3 DNA is TGTGCCAGCAGAACCGGGACAGGCCACTACAATGAGCAGTTCTTC. As protein: CASRTGTGHYNEQFF.

The genes are TRBV20-1 and TRBJ2-5; D is unresolved. Per the germline V gene, CDR1 is DFQATT and CDR2 is SNEGSKA (reference sequence). The CDR3 has 13 amino acids. Trimming stripped 0 bases from V and 5 bases from J, with 10 bases between. This CDR3 reads CSARDLEIETQYF. CDR3 nucleotide sequence: TGCAGTGCTAGAGATCTGGAGATCGAGACCCAGTACTTC.

This chain joins TRBV7-2 and TRBJ2-1, with D perhaps TRBD2 (6 bases). Trimming removed 8 bases from V and 3 bases from J, with 14 bases in between. There are 14 residues in the CDR3. Germline CDR1 is SGHTA and CDR2 is FQGNSA. CDR3 nucleotides: TGTGCCAGCCGAGTGATCGGGGGCTACAATGAGCAGTTCTTC. It is translated as CASRVIGGYNEQFF.

This clonotype was counted only a few times. The CDR3 is CASSPWGAQETQYF. CDR3 nucleotides: TGTGCCAGCAGCCCGTGGGGGGCTCAAGAGACCCAGTACTTC. V gene TRBV11-2 combines with J gene TRBJ2-5; D possibly matches TRBD1 or TRBD2 (6 bases each). The germline V gene encodes CDR1 SGHAT and CDR2 FQNNGV. The CDR3 spans 14 residues. Trimming removed 5 bases at V and 2 bases at J, with 12 bases between.

Here the CDR3 DNA reads TGTGCCAGCAGCTTAAAGGGGGGGCAAGAGACCCAGTACTTC. Its translation is CASSLKGGQETQYF. This sequence joins TRBV7-3 and TRBJ2-5, with D possibly matching TRBD2 (7 bases). From germline, CDR1 is SGHTA and CDR2 FQGTGA. This CDR3 region has 14 residues. Deletions cut 1 base from V and 2 bases from J, with 8 bases between.

In its sample, this clonotype was seen a few times. This rearrangement joins TRBV7-3 to TRBJ2-2, with unresolved D. There are 14 residues in the CDR3. V was shortened by 2 bases and J by 5 bases, with 9 bases between the two germline ends. Germline V CDR1 and CDR2: SGHTA, FQGTGA. The CDR3 reads CASSLLESTGELFF. CDR3 nucleotides: TGTGCCAGCAGCTTATTAGAGTCGACCGGGGAGCTGTTTTTT.

This clonotype was observed a handful of times. The rearrangement joins TRBV6-4 to TRBJ2-5; D is uncertain. The J call is in doubt because the DNA end fits TRBJ2-1 better. CDR1 is MRHNA, CDR2 SNTAGT, per germline. CDR3 length: 12 amino acids. The CDR3 is CASSDVLGEQFF. The CDR3 nucleotides read TGTGCCAGCAGTGACGTCTTAGGGGAGCAGTTCTTC.

J is TRBJ2-1 and V is TRBV10-3; TRBD2 agrees at 12 bases. The CDR3 has 19 residues. Germline V gives CDR1 ENHRY, CDR2 SYGVKD. Trimming cost V 6 bases and J 6 bases; bases outside gene matches: 18. In DNA, the CDR3 is TGTGCCATCAGGGAACCGGGACAGACTAGCGGGAGTCTGGGCAATGAGCAGTTCTTC. This sequence encodes CAIREPGQTSGSLGNEQFF.

In nucleotides, the CDR3 is TGTGCCAGCAGCTTAAATCAGGCCAACGTCCTGACTTTC. Protein: CASSLNQANVLTF. This chain joins TRBV7-3 and TRBJ2-6; unclear D gene. Germline V gene lookup returns CDR1 SGHTA and CDR2 FQGTGA. V was shortened by 1 base and J by 6 bases, with 4 bases between the two germline ends. The CDR3 extends over 13 amino acids.

The genes are TRBV29-1 and TRBJ2-7; D is undetermined. This CDR3 has 14 amino acids. Trimming removed 0 bases at V and 3 bases at J, with 12 bases between. Germline V gives CDR1 SQVTM, CDR2 ANQGSEA. Here the CDR3 DNA reads TGCAGCGTTGAAGATCCTGGGCACAACTACGAGCAGTACTTC. Translating gives CSVEDPGHNYEQYF.

The table lists this clonotype with a few counts. The CDR3 DNA reads TGCAGCCGGGACTCCACCGATGAGCAGTTCTTC. It is translated as CSRDSTDEQFF. This chain joins TRBV20-1 and TRBJ2-1; the D gene is possibly TRBD2 (6 bases). The CDR3 consists of 11 residues. CDR1 and CDR2 from the germline V gene are DFQATT and SNEGSKA (reference sequence).

This rearrangement joins TRBV7-6 to TRBJ2-1, with 7 bases that match TRBD2. The CDR3 runs to 16 residues. Germline CDR1 SGHVS, CDR2 FNYEAQ. V shed 0 bases and J 0 bases; nucleotides not matched to a gene: 2. The CDR3 here is CASSLASGDSYNEQFF. The CDR3 DNA is TGTGCCAGCAGCTTAGCGAGCGGGGACTCCTACAATGAGCAGTTCTTC.

This clonotype was recorded at least ten times. This chain's CDR3 is CASSFEHGGEKLFF. The CDR3 DNA is TGTGCCAGCAGCTTTGAACATGGTGGGGAAAAACTGTTTTTT. The chain is built from TRBV7-9 and TRBJ1-4; D gene uncertain. The CDR3 has 14 amino acids. CDR1 and CDR2 (germline): SEHNR, FQNEAQ (reference sequence). Deletions cut 3 bases from V and 8 bases from J, with 13 bases between.

The sample holds many counts of this clonotype. The chain has TRBV14 and TRBJ2-6; D perhaps matches TRBD2 (6 bases). The germline V gene has CDR1 SGHDN and CDR2 FVKESK. The CDR3 has 19 residues. Trimming cost V 1 base and J 3 bases, with 19 bases left between them. The CDR3 region has the DNA TGTGCCAGCAGCCAAGTCCGCCCCGAGTGGGAGGTTGGGGCCAACGTCCTGACTTTC. Protein sequence: CASSQVRPEWEVGANVLTF. Full variable domain (outside the CDR3, taken from reference TRBV14 and TRBJ2-6): EAGVTQFPSHSVIEKGQTVTLRCDPISGHDNLYWYRRVMGKEIKFLLHFVKESKQDESGMPNNRFLAERTGGTYSTLKVQPAELEDSGVYFCASSQVRPEWEVGANVLTFGAGSRLTVL.

The chain joins TRBV5-1 to TRBJ2-7; D may correspond to TRBD1 or TRBD2 (7 bases each). The V gene lost 10 bases and the J gene lost 2 bases, with 22 bases spanning the gap. CDR3 length equals 15 residues. Germline CDR1 and CDR2: SGHRS and YFSETQ. The CDR3 spells CASDPGGGAPYEQYF. DNA for the CDR3: TGCGCCTCGGACCCAGGGGGGGGCGCCCCCTACGAGCAGTACTTC.

This sequence joins TRBV7-9 and TRBJ2-5; D may be TRBD2 (6 bases). The germline V and J ends were trimmed by 2 bases and 5 bases, with 15 bases remaining between them. CDR3 length equals 15 residues. In germline, CDR1 is SEHNR, CDR2 FQNEAQ (reference sequence). The CDR3 nucleotides read TGTGCCAGCAGCTTATCGGCGGGATATGGGGAGACCCAGTACTTC. Translation gives CASSLSAGYGETQYF. The entire variable domain, with the rest obtained from reference TRBV7-9 and TRBJ2-5, is as follows: DTGVSQNPRHKITKRGQNVTFRCDPISEHNRLYWYRQTLGQGPEFLTYFQNEAQLEKSRLLSDRFSAERPKGSFSTLEIQRTEQGDSAMYLCASSLSAGYGETQYFGPGTRLLVL.

J is TRBJ2-2 and V is TRBV24-1; tentatively, D is TRBD1 or TRBD2 (5 bases each). CDR1 and CDR2 from the germline V gene are KGHDR and SFDVKD. This CDR3 has 16 amino acids. The germline V and J ends were trimmed by 7 bases and 2 bases, with 16 bases remaining between them. The CDR3 here is CATRPRGVGNTGELFF. Here the CDR3 DNA reads TGTGCCACCAGACCCAGAGGGGTTGGAAACACCGGGGAGCTGTTTTTT.

CDR3 loop: CSAQTGTEALPFTDTQYF. CDR3 sequence (DNA): TGCAGTGCCCAGACCGGGACAGAGGCCCTACCGTTCACAGATACGCAGTATTTT. The chain couples TRBV20-1 to TRBJ2-3; 7 nucleotides line up with TRBD1. CDR1 is DFQATT, CDR2 SNEGSKA, per germline (reference sequence). V lost 6 bases to trimming and J lost 2 bases; unmatched junction nucleotides: 20. The CDR3 contains 18 residues.

This clonotype was seen a few times. This chain links TRBV6-6 with TRBJ1-3; no definite D call. The CDR3 length is 12 residues. V was cut by 4 bases and J by 2 bases, with 3 bases left in between. The germline gives CDR1 MNHNY, CDR2 SVGAGI (reference sequence). The CDR3 protein is CASSSPGNTIYF. As DNA, the CDR3 is TGTGCCAGCAGTTCCCCTGGAAACACCATATATTTT.

This clonotype was detected only a few times. The chain is built from TRBV5-1 and TRBJ2-1; the D is unclear. Trimming removed 0 bases at V and 4 bases at J, with 11 bases between. This CDR3 contains 15 residues. The germline gives CDR1 SGHRS, CDR2 YFSETQ. CDR3 DNA: TGCGCCAGCAGCTTGGGGGCAGGTGTTTACAATGAGCAGTTCTTC. Amino acids: CASSLGAGVYNEQFF.

This clonotype appeared a few times. This rearrangement joins TRBV15 to TRBJ2-3; no reliable D call. V was clipped by 1 base and J by 4 bases, with 3 bases between them. From germline, CDR1 is LNHNV and CDR2 YYDKDF (reference sequence). The CDR3 runs 12 residues. For the CDR3, the DNA is TGTGCCACCAGCAGAGCCGCAGATACGCAGTATTTT. It codes for CATSRAADTQYF.

The V gene is TRBV29-1, the J gene TRBJ2-7; D unclear. The germline V and J ends were trimmed by 3 bases and 0 bases, with 12 bases remaining between them. Per the germline V gene, CDR1 is SQVTM and CDR2 is ANQGSEA. This CDR3 is built from 14 residues. CDR3 sequence: CSVEVGGSSYEQYF. The CDR3 DNA reads as TGCAGCGTTGAGGTTGGTGGGTCCTCCTACGAGCAGTACTTC.